Presented here are 12 T cell receptor beta chains from one specimen sequenced in a study of blood T cell repertoires in COVID-19. The repertoire was sequenced with immunoSEQ multiplex PCR; TCRdb's copy has only in-frame clones and lacks some. The sample holds about 140,000 clones, roughly four fifths seen once. Material: peripheral blood. These receptors all come from a woman of 80 years or more with acute or convalescent COVID-19.

The J gene is TRBJ1-2, the V gene TRBV7-2, with 8 bases fitting TRBD1. Trimming at V came to 3 bases and at J to 3 bases, leaving 6 bases not matched to a gene. The germline gives CDR1 SGHTA, CDR2 FQGNSA. The CDR3 sequence is 15 residues long. CDR3 residues: CASSLWQGADYGYTF. Written as DNA, the CDR3 is TGTGCCAGCAGCTTGTGGCAGGGGGCCGACTATGGCTACACCTTC.

The DNA for the CDR3 is TGTGCCAGCAGTGTGACAGGGGGTGGCTACACCTTC. Protein: CASSVTGGGYTF. The rearrangement links TRBV28 to TRBJ1-2, with 9 bases aligning to TRBD1. V shed 5 bases and J 7 bases; nucleotides not matched to a gene: 2. CDR3 length: 12 amino acids. The V gene's germline CDR1 is MDHEN and CDR2 SYDVKM.

The V gene is TRBV19, the J gene TRBJ1-5; 11 positions match TRBD1. The V gene's germline CDR1 is LNHDA and CDR2 SQIVND (reference sequence). V was clipped by 3 bases and J by 6 bases; unmatched bases: 4. The CDR3 is made up of 15 amino acids. CDR3 DNA: TGTGCCAGTAGTATCCGGGACAGGGGGGGTCAGCCCCAGCATTTT. Protein: CASSIRDRGGQPQHF.

This chain links TRBV6-5 with TRBJ1-1; tentatively, D is TRBD1 (6 bases). The CDR3 length is 14 residues. Trimming took off 5 bases at V and 3 bases at J, with 13 bases between the two ends. CDR1 is MNHEY, CDR2 SVGAGI, per germline. The CDR3 sequence is CASSLQGSDTEAFF. In DNA form, the CDR3 reads TGTGCCAGCAGTCTACAGGGCTCGGACACTGAAGCTTTCTTT.

The V and J genes are TRBV9 and TRBJ2-7; the D gene is possibly TRBD2 (5 bases). CDR1 SGDLS and CDR2 YYNGEE come from the germline V gene. The length of the CDR3 is 15 residues. With 0 bases removed from V and 4 bases from J, the gap between germline ends came to 14 bases. CDR3 region: CASSVGAAVQYEQYF. CDR3 DNA: TGTGCCAGCAGCGTAGGGGCAGCGGTTCAGTACGAGCAGTACTTC.

This clone was observed a handful of times. J is TRBJ1-5 and V is TRBV6-4; D not certain. Trimming stripped 2 bases from V and 8 bases from J, with 16 bases between. This CDR3 has 15 amino acids. Germline V gene lookup returns CDR1 MRHNA and CDR2 SNTAGT. CDR3 DNA sequence: TGTGCCAGCAGTGACCCCGCGGGCCCCGTAAAGCCCCAGCATTTT. The encoded protein is CASSDPAGPVKPQHF.

The chain has TRBV7-8 and TRBJ2-3; 10 bases agree with TRBD2. The CDR3 loop spans 15 amino acids. J was trimmed by 6 bases and V by 4 bases; bases with no gene match: 7. Germline V gene data show CDR1 as SGHVS and CDR2 as FQNEAQ. The CDR3 DNA reads TGTGCCAGCAGCTGGATAGCGGGAGGCAAGGATACGCAGTATTTT. It specifies CASSWIAGGKDTQYF.

The chain recombines TRBV19 with TRBJ1-2; 7 bases align to TRBD1. This CDR3 contains 17 residues. The V gene end was trimmed by 4 bases and the J gene end by 5 bases; junction bases not matched to a gene: 16. Germline V gives CDR1 LNHDA, CDR2 SQIVND (reference sequence). As DNA, the CDR3 is TGTGCCAGTAGTAAAGGGCCCAGACAGGGAGTCATGTATGGCTACACCTTC. As protein: CASSKGPRQGVMYGYTF.

The gene calls are TRBV28 and TRBJ1-2, with TRBD1 as a possible D gene (5 bases). The CDR3 runs 14 residues. Germline lookup yields CDR1 MDHEN and CDR2 SYDVKM. V lost 4 bases and J lost 5, with 14 bases in between. Here the CDR3 reads CASSWGLTIYGYTF. In nucleotides, the CDR3 is TGTGCCAGCAGTTGGGGACTGACGATTTATGGCTACACCTTC.

This clone was found once. The J gene is TRBJ1-2, the V gene TRBV6-5; D is ambiguous. Germline assignment: CDR1 MNHEY and CDR2 SVGAGI. V was clipped by 0 bases and J by 5 bases, with 10 bases between them. The CDR3 is 14 amino acids. The CDR3 bases are TGTGCCAGCAGTTACTCGGGAGCAGTATATGGCTACACCTTC. The encoded protein is CASSYSGAVYGYTF.

V gene TRBV6-5 combines with J gene TRBJ2-7; no reliable D call. Germline CDR1 reads MNHEY; CDR2 reads SVGAGI. Trimming cost V 7 bases and J 3 bases, with 7 bases left between them. The CDR3 totals 11 residues. This CDR3 is CASILYYEQYF. The CDR3 region has the DNA TGTGCCAGCATCCTTTACTACGAGCAGTACTTC.

Only one count was recorded for this clone. This rearrangement joins TRBV28 to TRBJ2-5; 8 positions match TRBD2. Germline V CDR1 and CDR2: MDHEN, SYDVKM. The CDR3 loop spans 17 amino acids. V shed 4 bases and J 10 bases; nucleotides not matched to a gene: 20. In DNA, the CDR3 is TGTGCCAGCAGTTCCCCCTGGGAGCGGGAGTCACGTTGGGGCCAGTACTTC. Protein product: CASSSPWERESRWGQYF.